These 19 T cell receptor beta chains were sequenced from one sample in a study of OX40 agonist ivuxolimab in advanced cancers. Assay used: immunoSEQ multiplex PCR; TCRdb lists only in-frame clones, some missing. The repertoire holds roughly 120,000 clones, with around 93% as singletons. The specimen was CD4+ or CD8+ T cells sorted from blood, collected in a trial of the OX40 agonist ivuxolimab. The origin of the receptors is an adult with an advanced solid tumor such as melanoma, head and neck, liver or kidney cancer.

The chain uses TRBV11-3 and TRBJ2-3; TRBD1 matches at 8 bases. CDR1 and CDR2 (germline): SGHNT, YENEEA. CDR3 length: 16 residues. V lost 5 bases to trimming and J lost 1 base; unmatched junction nucleotides: 8. The CDR3 spells CASSPRRGLRTDTQYF. CDR3 DNA: TGTGCCAGCAGCCCCCGCAGGGGGCTCCGCACAGATACGCAGTATTTT.

V is TRBV7-9 and J is TRBJ1-6; no clear D gene. With 5 bases removed from V and 6 bases from J, the gap between germline ends came to 11 bases. Germline values: CDR1 SEHNR, CDR2 FQNEAQ (reference sequence). The CDR3 runs to 14 residues. The CDR3 DNA is TGTGCCAGCAGCGACCGGGGTCCTAATTCACCCCTCCACTTT. Its protein is CASSDRGPNSPLHF.

This clone turned up a few times. This rearrangement joins TRBV19 to TRBJ1-5; D is perhaps TRBD1 (6 bases). Trimming shortened V by 5 bases and J by 5 bases, and 16 bases separated the two germline ends. Germline V gene sequence: CDR1 LNHDA, CDR2 SQIVND (reference sequence). The CDR3 spans 15 residues. The CDR3 spells CASSPRGQLHQPQHF. DNA of the CDR3: TGTGCCAGTAGTCCTCGTGGACAGTTGCATCAGCCCCAGCATTTT.

The chain carries TRBV7-9 and TRBJ2-7; 7 nucleotides align to TRBD1. Trimming at V came to 10 bases and at J to 3 bases, leaving 12 bases not matched to a gene. CDR3 length: 14 residues. The germline V gene encodes CDR1 SEHNR and CDR2 FQNEAQ (reference sequence). CDR3 protein: CAILVFRQGYEQYF. The CDR3 DNA reads as TGTGCCATCCTAGTCTTTAGACAGGGCTACGAGCAGTACTTC.

This clone was counted a single time. The V and J genes are TRBV7-9 and TRBJ2-7; the D gene is possibly TRBD2 (6 bases). Germline CDR1 and CDR2: SEHNR and FQNEAQ (reference sequence). The length of the CDR3 is 14 residues. Trimming shortened V by 5 bases and J by 6 bases, and 17 bases separated the two germline ends. CDR3 residues: CASSLSGLPGEQYF. The CDR3, as DNA: TGTGCCAGCAGCCTTTCGGGACTCCCCGGCGAGCAGTACTTC. Complete variable domain (other parts from reference TRBV7-9 and TRBJ2-7): DTGVSQNPRHKITKRGQNVTFRCDPISEHNRLYWYRQTLGQGPEFLTYFQNEAQLEKSRLLSDRFSAERPKGSFSTLEIQRTEQGDSAMYLCASSLSGLPGEQYFGPGTRLTVT.

The chain couples TRBV7-9 to TRBJ2-3; a weak D match, TRBD2 (6 bases). V shed 2 bases and J shed 5 bases, with 17 bases lying between them. CDR1 and CDR2 (germline): SEHNR, FQNEAQ (reference sequence). The CDR3 runs to 16 residues. DNA of the CDR3: TGTGCCAGCAGCTTATTCGGGGGAGGAGTGGAAGATACGCAGTATTTT. Residues: CASSLFGGGVEDTQYF.

V usage is TRBV10-1 and J usage is TRBJ1-1; D is undetermined. CDR1 is WNHNN, CDR2 SYGVQD, per germline (reference sequence). The ends were cut back, 6 bases at V and 1 base at J, with 12 bases in the middle. The length of the CDR3 is 14 residues. In nucleotides, the CDR3 is TGCGCCAGCAGCGATTCCAGGAGGAACACTGAAGCTTTCTTT. Amino acid sequence: CASSDSRRNTEAFF.

This chain links TRBV15 with TRBJ1-2, with unresolved D. CDR3 length: 16 residues. The V end lost 4 bases, the J end lost 2 bases, and 17 bases lay between the germline ends. Germline V gene data show CDR1 as LNHNV and CDR2 as YYDKDF (reference sequence). The CDR3 region is CATSTTGFLFNYGYTF. The CDR3 region has the DNA TGTGCCACCAGCACGACCGGGTTCCTCTTCAACTATGGCTACACCTTC. Filled out from reference TRBV15 and TRBJ1-2, the complete variable domain reads DAMVIQNPRYQVTQFGKPVTLSCSQTLNHNVMYWYQQKSSQAPKLLFHYYDKDFNNEADTPDNFQSRRPNTSFCFLDIRSPGLGDTAMYLCATSTTGFLFNYGYTFGSGTRLTVV.

In the case of this clone: This sample also contains other DNA sequences that code for the same CDR3. The gene calls are TRBV5-1 and TRBJ1-1, with TRBD1 matching 7 bases. This CDR3 is 14 amino acids long. Germline lookup yields CDR1 SGHRS and CDR2 YFSETQ. Unmatched junction bases numbered 6, after V lost 5 bases and J lost 2 bases. The CDR3 nucleotides read TGCGCCAGCAGTCCCGACAGGGTAAACACTGAAGCTTTCTTT. Amino acid sequence: CASSPDRVNTEAFF.

The rearrangement joins TRBV6-6 to TRBJ2-1, with TRBD2 as a possible D gene (6 bases). Trimming left V 4 bases short and J 8 bases short, with 12 bases between. Looked up from germline, CDR1 is MNHNY and CDR2 is SVGAGI (reference sequence). CDR3 length: 13 amino acids. The CDR3 here is CASSSPRGYEQFF. DNA for the CDR3: TGTGCCAGCAGTTCCCCCCGGGGGTATGAGCAGTTCTTC.

V gene TRBV5-1 combines with J gene TRBJ2-3, with 9 nucleotides matching TRBD1. Losses at the gene ends were 6 bases for V and 0 bases for J; bases not matched to a gene: 2. Germline CDR1 is SGHRS and CDR2 is YFSETQ. This CDR3 is 14 amino acids long. The CDR3 sequence: CASTGQGSTDTQYF. The CDR3 DNA follows: TGCGCCAGCACCGGACAGGGGAGCACAGATACGCAGTATTTT. The full variable domain, in which reference TRBV5-1 and TRBJ2-3 provide the parts outside the CDR3, is KAGVTQTPRYLIKTRGQQVTLSCSPISGHRSVSWYQQTPGQGLQFLFEYFSETQRNKGNFPGRFSGRQFSNSRSEMNVSTLELGDSALYLCASTGQGSTDTQYFGPGTRLTVL.

The V gene is TRBV6-5, the J gene TRBJ2-7; perhaps TRBD1 as D (6 bases). Germline V gives CDR1 MNHEY, CDR2 SVGAGI. The CDR3 length is 15 residues. V was pared by 0 bases and J by 5 bases, with 14 bases between. In DNA form, the CDR3 reads TGTGCCAGCAGTTACTCTGGACAGTCATCCCACGAGCAGTACTTC. It encodes CASSYSGQSSHEQYF.

J is TRBJ2-3 and V is TRBV14; no definite D call. V was trimmed by 1 base and J by 0 bases, leaving 11 bases between them. Germline assignment: CDR1 SGHDN and CDR2 FVKESK. The CDR3 is 16 residues long. The CDR3 spells CASSQVRPISTDTQYF. CDR3 in DNA: TGTGCCAGCAGCCAAGTTCGGCCCATCAGCACAGATACGCAGTATTTT.

The V and J genes are TRBV20-1 and TRBJ1-1; D gene unclear. Germline-derived CDR1 and CDR2 are DFQATT and SNEGSKA (reference sequence). There are 11 residues in the CDR3. V shed 5 bases and J shed 10 bases, with 14 bases lying between them. CDR3 sequence: CSAPPGGRAFF. CDR3 bases: TGCAGTGCTCCCCCCGGCGGAAGAGCTTTCTTT.

This clone was counted a few times. This chain uses TRBV28 with TRBJ1-1; D is possibly TRBD1 (5 bases). Per the germline V gene, CDR1 is MDHEN and CDR2 is SYDVKM. The CDR3 has 16 amino acids. With 5 bases removed from V and 0 bases from J, the gap between germline ends came to 16 bases. The CDR3 region is CASSPGRMNLNTEAFF. The CDR3 bases are TGTGCCAGCAGTCCGGGACGGATGAACTTGAACACTGAAGCTTTCTTT.

The table lists this clone with a few counts. This chain's CDR3 is CASSLRQGVSEQYF. CDR3 in DNA: TGTGCCAGCAGCTTGCGACAGGGTGTATCCGAGCAGTACTTC. The chain uses TRBV5-5 and TRBJ2-7, with 7 bases aligning to TRBD1. V lost 1 base, J lost 6 bases, and 7 bases stayed unmatched. CDR1 is SGHKS and CDR2 is YYEKEE in the germline V gene (reference sequence). The CDR3 is 14 residues long.

The chain carries TRBV28 and TRBJ1-1, with D uncertain. Germline V gene sequence: CDR1 MDHEN, CDR2 SYDVKM. Trimming took off 5 bases at V and 1 base at J, with 11 bases between the two ends. This CDR3 region has 14 residues. The CDR3 region is CASSPPAGNTEAFF. In nucleotides, the CDR3 is TGTGCCAGCAGTCCCCCTGCGGGGAACACTGAAGCTTTCTTT.

The V and J genes are TRBV15 and TRBJ1-4; D gene uncertain. V lost 3 bases, J lost 3 bases, and 11 bases lay in between. The CDR3 totals 15 residues. Germline V gene data show CDR1 as LNHNV and CDR2 as YYDKDF (reference sequence). DNA for the CDR3: TGTGCCACCAGCAGGAGGCCAGTCCCTAATGAAAAACTGTTTTTT. It codes for CATSRRPVPNEKLFF.

The chain is built from TRBV6-5 and TRBJ1-1; weak D call: TRBD1 (5 bases). Germline-derived CDR1 and CDR2 are MNHEY and SVGAGI. V was shortened by 5 bases and J by 1 base, with 14 bases between the two germline ends. The CDR3 spans 15 residues. CDR3 in amino acids: CASSRGGWENTEAFF. CDR3 bases: TGTGCCAGCAGTCGGGGGGGGTGGGAGAACACTGAAGCTTTCTTT.